Listed below are T cell receptor beta chains from one sample, sequenced in a study of Ad26.COV2.S vaccination and SARS-CoV-2 variants. Data came from immunoSEQ multiplex PCR; TCRdb stores just in-frame clones and leaves some out. This sample has roughly 680,000 clones, with roughly 90% found just once. The sequencing here drew on peripheral blood, taken in a trial of Ad26.COV2.S vaccine versus placebo. These receptor sequences come from a person between 18 and 65 years old who received the Ad26.COV2.S COVID-19 vaccine or a placebo. The CDR3 runs from the conserved cysteine through the conserved F or W.

CASSLAGKANVLTF	TRBJ2-6	TRBV27
CAISGGQSYTEAFF	TRBJ1-1	TRBV10-3
CASLNRYGQFF	TRBJ2-1	TRBV2
CASSLVLESYEQYF	TRBJ2-7	TRBV7-8
CASSLASGTGSYEQYF	TRBJ2-7	TRBV5-1
CASSIGGTLNEQFF	TRBJ2-1	TRBV19
CSVEDLPGTGAYEQYF	TRBJ2-7	TRBV29-1
CASSYGPFGNSPLHF	TRBJ1-6	TRBV6-2/TRBV6-3
CASSRPGGAEAFF	TRBJ1-1	TRBV4-2
CASSLGVGVQETQYF	TRBJ2-5	TRBV5-1
CASSPQGRGGYTF	TRBJ1-2	TRBV14
CASSPQSETQYF	TRBJ2-5	TRBV11-2
CASSQEKDSYNEQFF	TRBJ2-1	TRBV4-2
CASRRDSGTVTGELFF	TRBJ2-2	TRBV2
CASSKGHSNTEAFF	TRBJ1-1	TRBV6-5
CASSLSPARGNEQFF	TRBJ2-1	TRBV5-1
CASSVWTSSGANVLTF	TRBJ2-6	TRBV9
CASSSSRIQTQYF	TRBJ2-5	TRBV7-6
CASSLGQGIEAFF	TRBJ1-1	TRBV7-9
CASSSVRGDTQYF	TRBJ2-3	TRBV27
CASSGTGGTYGYTF	TRBJ1-2	TRBV7-2
CASSPQDGGVVETQYF	TRBJ2-5	TRBV18
CASARRTVQETQYF	TRBJ2-5	TRBV6-5
CASRFQGGGNEKLFF	TRBJ1-4	TRBV2
CASSNRTGLWYEQYF	TRBJ2-7	TRBV11-2
CASSLGGTYHRGRGGELFF	TRBJ2-2	TRBV5-4
CASSPGQLRDEQFF	TRBJ2-1	TRBV19
CASSLLGTYEQYF	TRBJ2-7	TRBV7-8
CASRGTGSNSPLHF	TRBJ1-6	TRBV27
CASSFGGAGIQYF	TRBJ2-4	TRBV12-3/TRBV12-4
CASSLDRNTEAFF	TRBJ1-1	TRBV18
CASSLGGGIYGYTF	TRBJ1-2	TRBV5-6
CAISEAPNNEQFF	TRBJ2-1	TRBV10-3
CASSRTVGTGELFF	TRBJ2-2	TRBV19
CASSLPGDSYEQYF	TRBJ2-7	TRBV5-4
CASSFGGSSYEQYF	TRBJ2-7	TRBV7-2
CASSQKAWDTEAFF	TRBJ1-1	TRBV3-1/TRBV3-2